The clone carrying this T cell receptor beta chain was picked up many times. No antigen is known for it. This sample's time point: newly diagnosed GD, antithyroid drugs for less than 3 months. Extracted RNA from PBMCs served as the source of the TCR library. American Thyroid Association guidelines served as the basis for diagnosing Graves' disease. Through Arm-PCR of CDR3 regions and iRepertoire HTBI primers, TCR beta libraries were built. From the multiplex PCR reads, TCRdb called clonotypes with MiXCR, one entry per CDR3 protein. This sample has some 600,000 distinct CDR3 sequences, with approximately 16% found just once. The data originate from a study of regulatory T cells in long-lasting Graves disease. Study-wide results and limits: Samples came from peripheral blood alone, without thyroid tissue.

CDR3 size: 14 residues. Germline V gene data show CDR1 as MNHGY and CDR2 as SVAAGI. V gave up 1 base and J gave up 0 bases, with 6 bases separating them. This sample was also put to use in a study of T cells in Graves' hyperthyroidism and ophthalmopathy. That source notes: Participants, patients aged 18 to 65, had newly diagnosed hyperthyroidism with a duration under 2 months.

The material was peripheral blood mononuclear cells (PBMCs), obtained at new diagnosis, from a patient treated with antithyroid drugs. This clonotype originated in a man in his late teens or twenties with Graves disease. This rearrangement joins TRBV6-9 to TRBJ1-1; D is ambiguous. Here the CDR3 reads CASSYCTVNTEAFF. In DNA, the CDR3 is TGTGCCAGCAGTTATTGTACAGTGAACACTGAAGCTTTCTTT.